The T cell receptor (beta chain) under discussion was sequenced for a study of blood T cell repertoires in COVID-19. Study-level background: PBMCs, B-cell-depleted T cells, or T cells provided the cDNA or gDNA that made up the material.

TCRdb keeps only in-frame clones here, not all; method: immunoSEQ multiplex PCR. Here the sample spans around 300,000 clones, roughly 90% being singletons. CDR3 length equals 15 residues. Trimming cost V 7 bases and J 7 bases; bases outside gene matches: 10. The germline CDR1 and CDR2 sequences are MNHEY and SVGAGI. The receptor was isolated from a woman aged 70 to 79 with COVID-19, enrolled during active disease. Source material: peripheral blood. The rearrangement links TRBV6-5 to TRBJ1-5; the match to TRBD1 covers 10 bases. CDR3 DNA: TGTGCCAGCAAAGCTTCCGGGACAGGGGTACAGCCCCAGCATTTT. It yields the protein CASKASGTGVQPQHF.